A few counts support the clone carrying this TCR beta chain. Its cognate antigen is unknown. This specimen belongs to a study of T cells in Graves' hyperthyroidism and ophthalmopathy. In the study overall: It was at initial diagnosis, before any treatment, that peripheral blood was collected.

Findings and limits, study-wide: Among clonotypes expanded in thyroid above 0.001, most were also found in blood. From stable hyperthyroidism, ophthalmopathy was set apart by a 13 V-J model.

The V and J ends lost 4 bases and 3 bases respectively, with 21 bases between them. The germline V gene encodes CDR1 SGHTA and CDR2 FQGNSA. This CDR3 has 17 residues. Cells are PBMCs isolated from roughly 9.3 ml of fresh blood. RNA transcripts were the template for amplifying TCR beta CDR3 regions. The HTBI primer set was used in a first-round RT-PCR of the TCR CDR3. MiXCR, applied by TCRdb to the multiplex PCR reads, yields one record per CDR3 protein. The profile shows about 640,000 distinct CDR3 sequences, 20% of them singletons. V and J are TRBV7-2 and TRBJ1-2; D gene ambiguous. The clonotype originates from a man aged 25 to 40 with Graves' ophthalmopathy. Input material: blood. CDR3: CASSSSGSLNYDYGYTF. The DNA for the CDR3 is TGTGCCAGCAGCTCGTCGGGTTCCCTGAACTACGACTATGGCTACACCTTC.